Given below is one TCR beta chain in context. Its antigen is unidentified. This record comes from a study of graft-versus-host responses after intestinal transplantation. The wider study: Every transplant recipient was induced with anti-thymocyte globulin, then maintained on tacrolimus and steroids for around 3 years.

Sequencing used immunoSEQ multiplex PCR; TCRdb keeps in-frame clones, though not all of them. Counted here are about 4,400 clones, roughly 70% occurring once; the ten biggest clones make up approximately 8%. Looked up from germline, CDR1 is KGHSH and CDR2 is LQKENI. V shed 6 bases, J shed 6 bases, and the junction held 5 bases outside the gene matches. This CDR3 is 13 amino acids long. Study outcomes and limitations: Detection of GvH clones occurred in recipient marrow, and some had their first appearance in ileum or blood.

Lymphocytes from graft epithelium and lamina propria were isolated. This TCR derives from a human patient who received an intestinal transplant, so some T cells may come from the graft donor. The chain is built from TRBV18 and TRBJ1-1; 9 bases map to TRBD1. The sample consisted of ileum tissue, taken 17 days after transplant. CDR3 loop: CASSLQGAAEAFF. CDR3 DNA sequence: TGTGCCAGCTCTCTACAGGGGGCGGCTGAAGCTTTCTTT.